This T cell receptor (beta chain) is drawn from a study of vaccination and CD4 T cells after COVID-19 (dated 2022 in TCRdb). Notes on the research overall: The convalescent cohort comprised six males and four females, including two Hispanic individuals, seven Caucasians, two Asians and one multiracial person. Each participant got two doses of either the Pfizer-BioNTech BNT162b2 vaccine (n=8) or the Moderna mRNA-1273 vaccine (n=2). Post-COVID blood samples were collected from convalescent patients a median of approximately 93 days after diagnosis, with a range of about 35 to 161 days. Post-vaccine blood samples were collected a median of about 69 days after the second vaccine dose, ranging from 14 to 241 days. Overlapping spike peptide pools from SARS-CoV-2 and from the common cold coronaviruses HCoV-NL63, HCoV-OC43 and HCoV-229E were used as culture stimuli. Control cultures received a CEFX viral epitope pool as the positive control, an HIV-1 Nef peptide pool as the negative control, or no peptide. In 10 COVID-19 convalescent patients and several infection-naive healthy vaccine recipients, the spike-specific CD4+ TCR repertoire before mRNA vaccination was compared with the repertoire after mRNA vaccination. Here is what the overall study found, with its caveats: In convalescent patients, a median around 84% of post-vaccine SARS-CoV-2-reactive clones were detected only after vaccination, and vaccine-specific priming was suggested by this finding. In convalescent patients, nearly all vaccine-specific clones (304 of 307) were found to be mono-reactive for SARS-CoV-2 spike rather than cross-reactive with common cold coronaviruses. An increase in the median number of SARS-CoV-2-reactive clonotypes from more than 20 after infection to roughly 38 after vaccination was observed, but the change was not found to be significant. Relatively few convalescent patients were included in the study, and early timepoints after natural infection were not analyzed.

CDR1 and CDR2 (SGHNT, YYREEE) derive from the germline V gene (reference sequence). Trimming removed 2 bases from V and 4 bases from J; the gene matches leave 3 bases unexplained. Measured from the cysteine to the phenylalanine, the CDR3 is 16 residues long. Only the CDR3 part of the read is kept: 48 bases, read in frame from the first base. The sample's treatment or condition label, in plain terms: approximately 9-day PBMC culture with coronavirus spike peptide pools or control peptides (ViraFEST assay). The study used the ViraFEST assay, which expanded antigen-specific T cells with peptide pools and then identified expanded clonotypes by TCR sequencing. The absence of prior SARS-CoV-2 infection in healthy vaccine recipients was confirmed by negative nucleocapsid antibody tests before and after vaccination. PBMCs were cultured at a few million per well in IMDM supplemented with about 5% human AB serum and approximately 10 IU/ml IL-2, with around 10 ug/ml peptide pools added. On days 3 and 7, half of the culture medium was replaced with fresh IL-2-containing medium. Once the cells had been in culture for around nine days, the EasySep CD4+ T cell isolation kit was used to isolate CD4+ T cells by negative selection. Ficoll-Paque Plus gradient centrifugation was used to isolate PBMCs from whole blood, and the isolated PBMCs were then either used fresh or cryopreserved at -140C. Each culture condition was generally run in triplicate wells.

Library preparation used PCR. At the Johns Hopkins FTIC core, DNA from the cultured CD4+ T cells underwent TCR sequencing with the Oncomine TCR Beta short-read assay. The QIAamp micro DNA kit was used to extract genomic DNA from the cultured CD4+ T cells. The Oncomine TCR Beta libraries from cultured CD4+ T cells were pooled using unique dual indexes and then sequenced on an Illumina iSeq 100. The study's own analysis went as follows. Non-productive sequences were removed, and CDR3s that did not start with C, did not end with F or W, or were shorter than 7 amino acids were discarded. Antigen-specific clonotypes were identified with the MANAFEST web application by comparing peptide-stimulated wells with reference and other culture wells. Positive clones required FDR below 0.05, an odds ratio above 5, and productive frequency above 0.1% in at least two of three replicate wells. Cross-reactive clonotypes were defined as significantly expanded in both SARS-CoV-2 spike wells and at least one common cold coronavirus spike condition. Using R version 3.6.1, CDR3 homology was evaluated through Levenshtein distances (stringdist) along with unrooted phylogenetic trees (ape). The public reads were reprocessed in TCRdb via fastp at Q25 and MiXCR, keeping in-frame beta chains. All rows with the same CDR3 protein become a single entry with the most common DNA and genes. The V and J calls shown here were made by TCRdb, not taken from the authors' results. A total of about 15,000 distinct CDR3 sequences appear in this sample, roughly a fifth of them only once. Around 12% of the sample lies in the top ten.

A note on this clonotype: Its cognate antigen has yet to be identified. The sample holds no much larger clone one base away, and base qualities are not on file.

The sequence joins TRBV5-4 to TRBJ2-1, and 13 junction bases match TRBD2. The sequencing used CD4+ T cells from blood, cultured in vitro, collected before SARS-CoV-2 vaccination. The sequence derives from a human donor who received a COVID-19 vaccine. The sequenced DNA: TGTGCCAGCAGCTTTAGGACTAGCGGGGGATACAATGAGCAGTTCTTC. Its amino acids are CASSFRTSGGYNEQFF.